This entry concerns a single T cell receptor beta chain. The data derive from a study of blood T cell repertoires in COVID-19. Study-wide background: PBMCs, B-cell-depleted T cells, or T cells provided the cDNA or gDNA that made up the material.

CDR3 size: 15 residues. Per the germline V gene, CDR1 is LNHDA and CDR2 is SQIVND (reference sequence). V was trimmed by 6 bases and J by 4 bases, leaving 16 bases between them. Data came from immunoSEQ multiplex PCR; TCRdb stores just in-frame clones and leaves some out. The table has about 99,000 clones, over 75% seen once. Source material: peripheral blood. The chain carries TRBV19 and TRBJ1-5; perhaps TRBD1 as D (5 bases). The sequence derives from a human donor in a cohort sampled during active or convalescent COVID-19. This CDR3 reads CASRMAGPPNQPQHF. The CDR3 DNA reads TGTGCCAGTAGGATGGCAGGGCCCCCGAATCAGCCCCAGCATTTT.